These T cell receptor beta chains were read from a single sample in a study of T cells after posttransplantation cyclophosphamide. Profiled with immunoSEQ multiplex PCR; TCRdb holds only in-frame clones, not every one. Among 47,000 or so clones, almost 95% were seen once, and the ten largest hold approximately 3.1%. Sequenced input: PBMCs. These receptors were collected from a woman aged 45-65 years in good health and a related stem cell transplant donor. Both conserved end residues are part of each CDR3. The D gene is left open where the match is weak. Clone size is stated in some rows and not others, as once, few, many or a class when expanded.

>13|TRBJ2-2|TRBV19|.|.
CASTTGYTGELFF
TGTGCCAGCACTACAGGGTACACCGGGGAGCTGTTTTTT
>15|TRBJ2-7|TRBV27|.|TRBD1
CASSLGGQGAYEQYF
TGTGCCAGCAGTTTAGGGGGACAGGGGGCTTACGAGCAGTACTTC
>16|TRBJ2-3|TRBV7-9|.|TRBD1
CASSFMTGLGTDTQYF
TGTGCCAGCAGCTTTATGACAGGGTTGGGCACAGATACGCAGTATTTT
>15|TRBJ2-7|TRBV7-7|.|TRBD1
CASSWGTGDSYEQYF
TGTGCCAGCAGCTGGGGGACAGGCGACTCCTACGAGCAGTACTTC
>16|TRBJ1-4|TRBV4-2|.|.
CASSQGLLGTNEKLFF
TGTGCCAGCAGCCAAGGCCTCTTGGGCACTAATGAAAAACTGTTTTTT
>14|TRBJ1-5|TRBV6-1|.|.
CASSDGRGNQPQHF
TGTGCCAGCAGTGATGGCAGGGGCAATCAGCCCCAGCATTTT
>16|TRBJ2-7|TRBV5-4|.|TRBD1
CASSYLPGTVTYEQYF
TGTGCCAGCAGCTACCTTCCGGGGACAGTAACCTACGAGCAGTACTTC
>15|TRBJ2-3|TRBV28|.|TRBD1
CASSLLGGAGDTQYF
TGTGCCAGCAGTTTACTAGGGGGCGCGGGAGATACGCAGTATTTT
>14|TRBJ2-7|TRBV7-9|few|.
CASSLGGLSYEQYF
TGTGCCAGCAGCTTAGGAGGACTCTCCTACGAGCAGTACTTC
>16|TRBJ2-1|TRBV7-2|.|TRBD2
CASSSPGTSGRNEQFF
TGTGCCAGCAGCTCCCCCGGGACTAGCGGGAGGAATGAGCAGTTCTTC
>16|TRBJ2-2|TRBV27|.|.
CASSLPTSPETGELFF
TGTGCCAGCAGTCTACCCACATCCCCGGAGACCGGGGAGCTGTTTTTT
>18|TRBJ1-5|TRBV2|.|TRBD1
CASSEALDRVVGNQPQHF
TGTGCCAGCAGTGAAGCGCTTGACAGGGTAGTTGGCAATCAGCCCCAGCATTTT
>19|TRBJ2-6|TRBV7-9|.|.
CASSSSLQGGGSGANVLTF
TGTGCCAGCAGCTCTAGCCTACAGGGTGGAGGCTCTGGGGCCAACGTCCTGACTTTC
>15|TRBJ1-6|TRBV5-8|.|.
CASSYYQGGNSPLHF
TGTGCCAGCAGCTATTACCAGGGAGGTAATTCACCCCTCCACTTT
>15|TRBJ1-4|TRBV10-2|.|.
CASSESVGALEKLFF
TGCGCCAGCAGTGAGTCGGTTGGTGCGCTTGAAAAACTGTTTTTT
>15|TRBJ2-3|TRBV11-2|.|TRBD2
CASSLVGGDTDTQYF
TGTGCCAGCAGCTTAGTGGGGGGGGACACAGATACGCAGTATTTT
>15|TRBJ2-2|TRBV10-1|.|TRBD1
CASSELDRGPGELFF
TGCGCCAGCAGTGAGCTCGACAGGGGCCCCGGGGAGCTGTTTTTT
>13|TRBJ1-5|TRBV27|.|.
CASSHRGNQPQHF
TGTGCCAGCAGTCATCGGGGCAATCAGCCCCAGCATTTT
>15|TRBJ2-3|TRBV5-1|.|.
CASSLAGSGTDTQYF
TGCGCCAGCAGCTTGGCGGGAAGCGGAACAGATACGCAGTATTTT
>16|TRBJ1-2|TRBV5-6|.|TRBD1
CASRLEIGTGNYGYTF
TGTGCCAGCAGGCTGGAGATTGGGACAGGGAACTATGGCTACACCTTC
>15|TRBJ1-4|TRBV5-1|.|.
CASSLEVGPDEKLFF
TGCGCCAGCAGCTTGGAGGTGGGGCCAGATGAAAAACTGTTTTTT
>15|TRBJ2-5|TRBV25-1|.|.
CASSDPRASIETQYF
TGTGCCAGCAGTGACCCCAGGGCAAGTATAGAGACCCAGTACTTC
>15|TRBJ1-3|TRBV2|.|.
CASSEEGFSGNTIYF
TGTGCCAGCAGTGAGGAGGGGTTCTCTGGAAACACCATATATTTT
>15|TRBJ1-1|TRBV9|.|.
CASSGDIVGGFGAFF
TGTGCCAGCAGCGGAGATATAGTCGGCGGTTTCGGGGCTTTCTTT
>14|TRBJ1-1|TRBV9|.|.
CASSAHAGGTEAFF
TGTGCCAGCAGCGCCCACGCCGGGGGCACTGAAGCTTTCTTT
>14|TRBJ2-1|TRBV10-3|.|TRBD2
CAISARTSDNEQFF
TGTGCCATCAGTGCCCGGACTAGCGATAATGAGCAGTTCTTC
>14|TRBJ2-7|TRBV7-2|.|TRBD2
CASSPPGLTYEQYF
TGTGCCAGCAGCCCACCGGGACTAACCTACGAGCAGTACTTC
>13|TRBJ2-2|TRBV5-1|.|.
CASSSVASGELFF
TGCGCCAGCAGCTCCGTGGCATCCGGGGAGCTGTTTTTT
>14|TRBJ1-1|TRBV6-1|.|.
CASSEGTANTEAFF
TGTGCCAGCAGTGAAGGGACAGCGAACACTGAAGCTTTCTTT
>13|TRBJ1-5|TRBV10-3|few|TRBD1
CAISATGTQPQHF
TGTGCCATCAGTGCGACAGGGACCCAGCCCCAGCATTTT
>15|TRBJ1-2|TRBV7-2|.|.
CASSLDRESTYGYTF
TGTGCCAGCAGCTTAGACAGGGAGTCTACCTATGGCTACACCTTC
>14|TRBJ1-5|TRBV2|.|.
CASLQDQQGQPQHF
TGTGCCAGCCTACAGGACCAACAAGGTCAGCCCCAGCATTTT
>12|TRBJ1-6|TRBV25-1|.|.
CASSGPGSPLHF
TGTGCCAGCAGTGGTCCGGGTTCACCCCTCCACTTT
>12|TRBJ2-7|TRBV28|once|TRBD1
CASWTGIYEQYF
TGTGCCAGCTGGACAGGAATTTACGAGCAGTACTTC
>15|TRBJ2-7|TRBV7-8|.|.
CASSFSPQGKYEQYF
TGTGCCAGCAGCTTTAGCCCTCAGGGGAAATACGAGCAGTACTTC
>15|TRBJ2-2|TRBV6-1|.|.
CAGRVNTPNTGELFF
TGTGCCGGCAGGGTCAACACGCCGAACACCGGGGAGCTGTTTTTT
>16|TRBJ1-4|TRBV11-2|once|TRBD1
CASSLGQGVVNEKLFF
TGTGCCAGCAGCTTAGGCCAGGGGGTCGTTAATGAAAAACTGTTTTTT
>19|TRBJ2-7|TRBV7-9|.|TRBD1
CASSPQQGGSQGAPYEQYF
TGTGCCAGCAGCCCGCAACAAGGGGGCTCACAGGGGGCCCCCTACGAGCAGTACTTC
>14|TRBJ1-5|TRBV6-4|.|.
CASSEVGHSQPQHF
TGTGCCAGCTCCGAAGTGGGACATAGTCAGCCCCAGCATTTT
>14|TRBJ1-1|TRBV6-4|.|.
CASSENRANTEAFF
TGTGCCAGCAGTGAAAACAGGGCCAACACTGAAGCTTTCTTT
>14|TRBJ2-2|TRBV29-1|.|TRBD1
CSVVDRGDTGELFF
TGCAGCGTTGTCGACAGGGGCGACACCGGGGAGCTGTTTTTT
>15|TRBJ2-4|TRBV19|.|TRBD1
CASSSRTGGTHIQYF
TGTGCCAGTAGTTCCCGGACAGGGGGCACGCACATTCAGTACTTC
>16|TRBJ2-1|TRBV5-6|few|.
CASSLDETSSYNEQFF
TGTGCCAGCAGCTTGGACGAGACTAGCTCCTACAATGAGCAGTTCTTC
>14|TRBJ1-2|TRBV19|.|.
CASSLPAGNYGYTF
TGTGCCAGTAGTTTGCCCGCAGGCAACTATGGCTACACCTTC
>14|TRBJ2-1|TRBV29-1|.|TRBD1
CSDQTGGGQNEQFF
TGCAGCGACCAGACAGGGGGCGGACAAAATGAGCAGTTCTTC
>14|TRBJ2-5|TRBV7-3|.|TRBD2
CASSLAGEGETQYF
TGTGCCAGCAGCTTAGCGGGAGAGGGAGAGACCCAGTACTTC
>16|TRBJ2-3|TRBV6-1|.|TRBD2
CASSDGAGGMPDTQYF
TGTGCCAGCAGTGATGGGGCGGGAGGGATGCCAGATACGCAGTATTTT
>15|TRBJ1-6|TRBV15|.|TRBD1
CATSSGTVLNSPLHF
TGTGCCACCAGCAGCGGGACAGTTCTTAATTCACCCCTCCACTTT
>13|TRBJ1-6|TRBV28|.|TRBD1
CASSGQGNSPLHF
TGTGCCAGCTCAGGACAGGGTAATTCACCCCTCCACTTT
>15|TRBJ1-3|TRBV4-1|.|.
CASSQVRVSGNTIYF
TGCGCCAGCAGCCAAGTCAGGGTTTCTGGAAACACCATATATTTT
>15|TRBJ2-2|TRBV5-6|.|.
CASSLKAGSAGELFF
TGTGCCAGCAGCTTAAAGGCAGGGTCGGCCGGGGAGCTGTTTTTT
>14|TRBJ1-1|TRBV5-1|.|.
CASSSQQGYTEAFF
TGCGCCAGCAGCTCTCAACAGGGTTACACTGAAGCTTTCTTT
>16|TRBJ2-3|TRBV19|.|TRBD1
CASSIASGQGAATQYF
TGTGCCAGTAGTATAGCGTCGGGACAGGGGGCAGCTACGCAGTATTTT